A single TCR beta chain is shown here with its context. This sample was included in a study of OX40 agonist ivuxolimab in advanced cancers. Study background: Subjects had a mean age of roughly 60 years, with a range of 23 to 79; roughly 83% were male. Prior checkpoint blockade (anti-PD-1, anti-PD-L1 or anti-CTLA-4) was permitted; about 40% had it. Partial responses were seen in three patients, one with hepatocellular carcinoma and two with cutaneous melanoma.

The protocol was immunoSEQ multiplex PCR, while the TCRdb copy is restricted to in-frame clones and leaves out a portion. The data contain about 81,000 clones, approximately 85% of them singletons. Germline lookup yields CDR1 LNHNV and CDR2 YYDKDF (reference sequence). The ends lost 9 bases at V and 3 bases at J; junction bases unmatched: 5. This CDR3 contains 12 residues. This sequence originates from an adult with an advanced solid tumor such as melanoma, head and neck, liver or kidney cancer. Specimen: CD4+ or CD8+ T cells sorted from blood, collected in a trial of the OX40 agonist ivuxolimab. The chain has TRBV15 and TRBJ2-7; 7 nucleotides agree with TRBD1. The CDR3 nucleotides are TGTGCCACTCAGGACAGGAACTACGAGCAGTACTTC. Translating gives CATQDRNYEQYF.